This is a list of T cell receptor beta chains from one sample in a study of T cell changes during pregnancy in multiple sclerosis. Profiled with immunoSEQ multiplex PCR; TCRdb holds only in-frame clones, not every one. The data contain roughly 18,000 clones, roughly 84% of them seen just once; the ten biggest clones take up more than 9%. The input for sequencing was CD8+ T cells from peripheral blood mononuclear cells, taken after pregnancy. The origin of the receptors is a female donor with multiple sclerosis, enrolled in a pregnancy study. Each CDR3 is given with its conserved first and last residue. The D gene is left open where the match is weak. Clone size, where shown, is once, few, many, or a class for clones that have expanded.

CASSQGTGDNEQFF	TGCGCCAGCAGCCAAGGAACGGGAGACAATGAGCAGTTCTTC	TRBJ2-1	NA	NA	TRBV4-1
CASSLEDLTGGIWDNEQFF	TGCGCCAGCAGCTTGGAGGATCTTACAGGGGGTATCTGGGACAATGAGCAGTTCTTC	TRBJ2-1	TRBD1	NA	TRBV5-1
CASSFDYTDTQYF	TGTGCCAGCAGCTTTGACTACACAGATACGCAGTATTTT	TRBJ2-3	NA	NA	TRBV7-3
CASSAAAGFDEQFF	TGTGCCAGCAGTGCGGCCGCGGGGTTTGATGAGCAGTTCTTC	TRBJ2-1	NA	NA	TRBV25-1
CASTSTGWDYGYTF	TGTGCCAGCACATCGACAGGGTGGGACTATGGCTACACCTTC	TRBJ1-2	TRBD1	NA	TRBV28
CASSDSPGTDTQYF	TGTGCCAGCAGTGACTCCCCGGGCACAGATACGCAGTATTTT	TRBJ2-3	NA	NA	TRBV6-4
CASSLARTGGNTIYF	TGTGCCAGCAGCCTAGCCCGGACAGGGGGAAACACCATATATTTT	TRBJ1-3	TRBD1	NA	TRBV7-8
CASSPVLAGGPGSYNEQFF	TGTGCCAGCAGCCCTGTACTAGCGGGAGGGCCGGGCTCCTACAATGAGCAGTTCTTC	TRBJ2-1	TRBD2	NA	TRBV7-3
CASSSKREWETQYF	TGTGCCAGCAGTTCGAAGCGGGAGTGGGAGACCCAGTACTTC	TRBJ2-5	TRBD2	NA	TRBV27
CASSWKGQGYETQYF	TGTGCCAGCAGTTGGAAGGGACAGGGGTACGAGACCCAGTACTTC	TRBJ2-5	TRBD1	NA	TRBV13
CASSLAGQGDNEQYF	TGTGCCAGCAGCTTAGCGGGACAGGGGGACAACGAGCAGTACTTC	TRBJ2-7	TRBD1	NA	TRBV7-2
CASSEVTDGNSPLHF	TGTGCCAGCAGTGAAGTAACAGATGGTAATTCACCCCTCCACTTT	TRBJ1-6	NA	medium-sized	TRBV6-1
CASSFTGYTGELFF	TGTGCCAGCAGTTTTACAGGGTACACCGGGGAGCTGTTTTTT	TRBJ2-2	NA	NA	TRBV28
CASSQEPGANEQFF	TGCGCCAGCAGCCAAGAGCCTGGGGCTAATGAGCAGTTCTTC	TRBJ2-1	NA	few	TRBV4-1
CASSPGQTTDTQYF	TGTGCCAGCTCACCGGGACAGACCACAGATACGCAGTATTTT	TRBJ2-3	TRBD1	once	TRBV6-4
CASSFPGYEQYF	TGTGCCAGCAGCTTTCCGGGCTACGAGCAGTACTTC	TRBJ2-7	NA	once	TRBV11-3
CASSGTDPNSPLHF	TGTGCCAGCAGTGGGACAGACCCTAATTCACCCCTCCACTTT	TRBJ1-6	TRBD1	large	TRBV7-9
CASSPGTSVTGELFF	TGTGCCAGCAGCCCCGGGACTAGCGTCACCGGGGAGCTGTTTTTT	TRBJ2-2	TRBD2	NA	TRBV6-5
CAWSVDRGWADTQYF	TGTGCCTGGAGTGTGGACAGGGGATGGGCAGATACGCAGTATTTT	TRBJ2-3	TRBD1	NA	TRBV30
CASSLPSGGGSYEQYF	TGTGCCAGCAGTTTACCTAGCGGGGGAGGGTCCTACGAGCAGTACTTC	TRBJ2-7	TRBD2	NA	TRBV28
CASSLGSGVSVTGELFF	TGCGCCAGCAGCTTGGGGTCAGGGGTATCAGTCACCGGGGAGCTGTTTTTT	TRBJ2-2	NA	NA	TRBV5-1
CSVVSRNYGYTF	TGCAGCGTTGTGTCCAGGAACTATGGCTACACCTTC	TRBJ1-2	NA	NA	TRBV29-1
CASSLGQGVEAFF	TGTGCCAGCAGCTTGGGACAGGGGGTAGAAGCTTTCTTT	TRBJ1-1	TRBD1	NA	TRBV5-7
CASSPPGRNQPQHF	TGTGCCAGCAGCCCTCCGGGAAGGAATCAGCCCCAGCATTTT	TRBJ1-5	NA	few	TRBV6-5
CASSLGAGETQYF	TGTGCCAGCAGCTTAGGGGCCGGAGAGACCCAGTACTTC	TRBJ2-5	NA	NA	TRBV7-6
CASSDGQGTDTQYF	TGTGCCAGCAGTGACGGACAGGGCACAGATACGCAGTATTTT	TRBJ2-3	TRBD1	many	TRBV6-4
CASSQDQVSGAYEQYF	TGCGCCAGCAGCCAAGATCAAGTTTCGGGGGCCTACGAGCAGTACTTC	TRBJ2-7	NA	NA	TRBV4-3
CASSLRLFNEKLFF	TGTGCCAGCAGCTTGCGTCTGTTTAATGAAAAACTGTTTTTT	TRBJ1-4	NA	NA	TRBV5-6
CASSSGGYGYGYTF	TGTGCCAGCAGTTCGGGAGGGTACGGCTACGGCTACACCTTC	TRBJ1-2	NA	NA	TRBV28
CASSWGQGDSNVLTF	TGTGCCAGCAGTTGGGGACAGGGTGATTCCAACGTCCTGACTTTC	TRBJ2-6	TRBD1	few	TRBV28
CASTKGLTTGTEAFF	TGTGCCAGCACGAAGGGACTGACAACGGGCACTGAAGCTTTCTTT	TRBJ1-1	NA	NA	TRBV7-9
CASSLAQGKSYEQYF	TGTGCCAGCAGCTTAGCCCAGGGGAAGAGCTACGAGCAGTACTTC	TRBJ2-7	NA	NA	TRBV11-2
CASSPDQGAGSPLHF	TGTGCCAGCAGTCCAGATCAGGGGGCTGGTTCACCCCTCCACTTT	TRBJ1-6	TRBD1	NA	TRBV27
CASSPSNEQFF	TGTGCCAGCAGCCCGAGTAATGAGCAGTTCTTC	TRBJ2-1	NA	once	TRBV5-8
CASSQASGSASEQYF	TGTGCCAGCAGCCAAGCGTCGGGGTCCGCTTCCGAGCAGTACTTC	TRBJ2-7	NA	NA	TRBV4-2
CAINGGPNTEAFF	TGTGCCATCAACGGGGGTCCGAACACTGAAGCTTTCTTT	TRBJ1-1	NA	NA	TRBV10-3
CAWSSSDREVLNEQFF	TGTGCCTGGAGTTCCTCGGACAGGGAGGTTTTAAATGAGCAGTTCTTC	TRBJ2-1	TRBD1	NA	TRBV30
CAISEGQVLQETQYF	TGTGCCATCAGTGAGGGACAGGTTCTACAAGAGACCCAGTACTTC	TRBJ2-5	TRBD1	NA	TRBV10-3
CASRFRVSAGVNYGYTF	TGTGCCAGCAGATTTAGGGTATCGGCAGGGGTCAACTATGGCTACACCTTC	TRBJ1-2	NA	NA	TRBV5-5
CASSYVEGITYEQYF	TGTGCCAGCAGCTATGTGGAGGGAATAACGTACGAGCAGTACTTC	TRBJ2-7	NA	NA	TRBV5-4
CASSLVGGRAGDSYEQYF	TGCGCCAGCAGCTTGGTCGGGGGTCGGGCGGGAGACTCCTACGAGCAGTACTTC	TRBJ2-7	TRBD2	NA	TRBV5-1